Listed below are T cell receptor beta chains from one sample, sequenced in a study of molecular identifiers for immune sequencing clone quantification. One entry per CDR3 protein, called by TCRdb with MiXCR from the PCR reads. Of hundreds of thousands of distinct CDR3 sequences in the sample, roughly a quarter were seen once. Sequenced: naive CD8+ T cells from blood, with Jurkat cell RNA spiked in. These receptors all stem from a human donor in good health. Some libraries in this study had Jurkat cell RNA spiked in. The CDR3 runs from the conserved cysteine through the conserved F or W. The order of the fields is CDR3 length, J gene, V gene, CDR3 protein.

CDR3 length: 15; J gene: TRBJ2-1; V gene: TRBV11-2; CDR3 protein: CASSLGTETYNEQFF
CDR3 length: 16; J gene: TRBJ2-7; V gene: TRBV7-6; CDR3 protein: CASSSGAGESSYEQYF
CDR3 length: 15; J gene: TRBJ2-5; V gene: TRBV27; CDR3 protein: CASSQGTGRVLTQYF
CDR3 length: 15; J gene: TRBJ1-2; V gene: TRBV4-1; CDR3 protein: CASSQSPPDSYGYTF
CDR3 length: 17; J gene: TRBJ2-6; V gene: TRBV6-5; CDR3 protein: CASSLGQGAYGANVLTF
CDR3 length: 14; J gene: TRBJ2-3; V gene: TRBV4-1; CDR3 protein: CASSQALHTDTQYF
CDR3 length: 16; J gene: TRBJ2-2; V gene: TRBV29-1; CDR3 protein: CSVARKREGGTGELFF
CDR3 length: 13; J gene: TRBJ1-1; V gene: TRBV10-1; CDR3 protein: CATRQGRNTEAFF
CDR3 length: 16; J gene: TRBJ2-3; V gene: TRBV7-2; CDR3 protein: CASSLVSGSYMDTQYF
CDR3 length: 15; J gene: TRBJ2-3; V gene: TRBV7-2; CDR3 protein: CASSPYLASGSPQYF
CDR3 length: 17; J gene: TRBJ2-7; V gene: TRBV5-6; CDR3 protein: CASSALGDRRASYEQYF
CDR3 length: 14; J gene: TRBJ2-7; V gene: TRBV6-5; CDR3 protein: CASSYSRGRYEQYF
CDR3 length: 13; J gene: TRBJ2-7; V gene: TRBV9; CDR3 protein: CASSPGGGGVQYF
CDR3 length: 20; J gene: TRBJ2-7; V gene: TRBV5-8; CDR3 protein: CASSSMGWTSGASNSYEQYF
CDR3 length: 16; J gene: TRBJ1-5; V gene: TRBV21-1; CDR3 protein: CASSLPLGGGDQPKHF
CDR3 length: 14; J gene: TRBJ1-5; V gene: TRBV6-2/TRBV6-3; CDR3 protein: CASAPGLADQPQHF
CDR3 length: 12; J gene: TRBJ1-1; V gene: TRBV27; CDR3 protein: CASSTGSAEAFF
CDR3 length: 17; J gene: TRBJ2-3; V gene: TRBV4-1; CDR3 protein: CASSQEVRVLRTDTQYF
CDR3 length: 15; J gene: TRBJ2-3; V gene: TRBV29-1; CDR3 protein: CSVSWPAGFTDTQYF
CDR3 length: 15; J gene: TRBJ2-7; V gene: TRBV19; CDR3 protein: CASSIRAGGSYEQYF
CDR3 length: 14; J gene: TRBJ2-3; V gene: TRBV20-1; CDR3 protein: CSIPRGPRTDTQYF
CDR3 length: 14; J gene: TRBJ2-5; V gene: TRBV7-9; CDR3 protein: CASSPGIGQEPQYF
CDR3 length: 15; J gene: TRBJ2-7; V gene: TRBV28; CDR3 protein: CASSLVKREGLKQYF
CDR3 length: 13; J gene: TRBJ2-3; V gene: TRBV7-9; CDR3 protein: CASSPDATDTQYF
CDR3 length: 19; J gene: TRBJ2-6; V gene: TRBV5-4; CDR3 protein: CASSLALGGSGSGANVLTF
CDR3 length: 13; J gene: TRBJ2-5; V gene: TRBV4-3; CDR3 protein: CASSQDLGRTQYF
CDR3 length: 14; J gene: TRBJ2-5; V gene: TRBV4-3; CDR3 protein: CASNALGYAETQYF
CDR3 length: 16; J gene: TRBJ2-2; V gene: TRBV7-9; CDR3 protein: CASSSTSGGAPGELFF
CDR3 length: 14; J gene: TRBJ1-2; V gene: TRBV7-9; CDR3 protein: CASSWPGQSYGYTF
CDR3 length: 18; J gene: TRBJ2-1; V gene: TRBV6-5; CDR3 protein: CASSSPDRGQLPYNEQFF
CDR3 length: 16; J gene: TRBJ1-3; V gene: TRBV12-3/TRBV12-4; CDR3 protein: CASSLQAVGPGNTIYF
CDR3 length: 13; J gene: TRBJ1-1; V gene: TRBV6-5; CDR3 protein: CASSYGPYAEAFF
CDR3 length: 13; J gene: TRBJ1-1; V gene: TRBV7-9; CDR3 protein: CASSFEDYTEAFF
CDR3 length: 15; J gene: TRBJ2-2; V gene: TRBV6-2/TRBV6-3; CDR3 protein: CASSLTSENTGELFF
CDR3 length: 12; J gene: TRBJ2-2; V gene: TRBV24-1; CDR3 protein: CATSGRSGELFF
CDR3 length: 16; J gene: TRBJ2-3; V gene: TRBV7-2; CDR3 protein: CASSLWGQGRIDTQYF
CDR3 length: 14; J gene: TRBJ2-1; V gene: TRBV7-6; CDR3 protein: CASSLLQSYNEQFF
CDR3 length: 13; J gene: TRBJ2-7; V gene: TRBV12-3/TRBV12-4; CDR3 protein: CASSYGRSYEQYF
CDR3 length: 14; J gene: TRBJ2-5; V gene: TRBV20-1; CDR3 protein: CSARVTRTRETQYF
CDR3 length: 17; J gene: TRBJ2-5; V gene: TRBV27; CDR3 protein: CASSSLRTGGARETQYF
CDR3 length: 14; J gene: TRBJ1-5; V gene: TRBV6-5; CDR3 protein: CASSTGGAGSAQHF
CDR3 length: 15; J gene: TRBJ2-7; V gene: TRBV19; CDR3 protein: CASRRTGGPTYEQYF
CDR3 length: 17; J gene: TRBJ2-5; V gene: TRBV5-6; CDR3 protein: CASGYGTSGFYQETQYF
CDR3 length: 14; J gene: TRBJ2-5; V gene: TRBV3-1; CDR3 protein: CASSHDAYQETQYF
CDR3 length: 13; J gene: TRBJ2-5; V gene: TRBV11-3; CDR3 protein: CASSFTQGETQYF
CDR3 length: 13; J gene: TRBJ2-5; V gene: TRBV7-6; CDR3 protein: CASSLRGRETQYF
CDR3 length: 14; J gene: TRBJ2-7; V gene: TRBV5-1; CDR3 protein: CASSIYQGAFEQYF
CDR3 length: 14; J gene: TRBJ1-4; V gene: TRBV28; CDR3 protein: CASSWTATNEKLFF
CDR3 length: 14; J gene: TRBJ1-1; V gene: TRBV6-2/TRBV6-3; CDR3 protein: CASSTSTGFTEAFF
CDR3 length: 13; J gene: TRBJ2-3; V gene: TRBV12-5; CDR3 protein: CASGLYMGDTQYF
CDR3 length: 15; J gene: TRBJ2-7; V gene: TRBV20-1; CDR3 protein: CSAPTTSGSRYEQYF
CDR3 length: 12; J gene: TRBJ2-3; V gene: TRBV10-3; CDR3 protein: CATHTGGAGLNF
CDR3 length: 12; J gene: TRBJ2-5; V gene: TRBV20-1; CDR3 protein: CSARSDGETQYF
CDR3 length: 16; J gene: TRBJ2-7; V gene: TRBV5-1; CDR3 protein: CASSWNPGTGVYEQYF
CDR3 length: 20; J gene: TRBJ1-1; V gene: TRBV6-5; CDR3 protein: CASTRLSSGTGTPWYTEAFF